Sequencing of this TCR beta chain was carried out in a study of radiotherapy plus CTLA-4 blockade in lung cancer. CDR1 is SGHAT and CDR2 is FQNNGV in the germline V gene. This CDR3 region has 14 residues. V lost 5 bases, J lost 5 bases, and 8 bases stayed unmatched. Profiling relied on immunoSEQ multiplex PCR, and the TCRdb table lists in-frame clones only, not all of them. The sample gives roughly 86,000 clones, less than 90% of which show up once; just over 0.8% is in the top ten. Remarks on this clone: The antigen is unknown.

Study conclusions and caveats: In blood, tumor-derived TCR clones expanded after radiotherapy plus ipilimumab.

The gene calls are TRBV11-2 and TRBJ2-7, with 8 bases lining up with TRBD1. This receptor was identified in a human donor with non-small cell lung cancer who had stable disease on radiotherapy plus ipilimumab. The sample here was peripheral blood, taken from a patient treated with radiotherapy plus ipilimumab. DNA of the CDR3: TGTGCCAGCAGCGACCTCAGGGGGCTTAACGAGCAGTACTTC. Translating it yields CASSDLRGLNEQYF.